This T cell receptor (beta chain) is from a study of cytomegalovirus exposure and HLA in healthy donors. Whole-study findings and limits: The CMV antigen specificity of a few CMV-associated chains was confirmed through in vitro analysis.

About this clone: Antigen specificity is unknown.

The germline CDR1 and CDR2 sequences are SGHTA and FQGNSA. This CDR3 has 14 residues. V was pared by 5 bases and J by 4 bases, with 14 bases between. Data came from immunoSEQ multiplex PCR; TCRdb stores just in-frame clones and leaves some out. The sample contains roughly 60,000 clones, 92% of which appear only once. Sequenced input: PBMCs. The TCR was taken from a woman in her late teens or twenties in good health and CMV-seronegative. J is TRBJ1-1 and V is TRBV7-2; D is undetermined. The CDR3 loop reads CASSPSGRSTEAFF. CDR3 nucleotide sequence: TGTGCCAGCAGCCCTTCGGGTAGGAGCACTGAAGCTTTCTTT.